The 27 T cell receptor beta chains reported below all come from one sample, sequenced in a study of regulatory T cells in long-lasting Graves disease (dated by TCRdb to the early 2020s). Library prep was done by multiplex PCR. The sample was run on an Illumina HiSeq 4000. CDR3 regions were amplified by Arm-PCR with iRepertoire HTBI primers to construct TCR beta libraries. TCRdb took the public reads, trimmed them with fastp at Q25, ran MiXCR for clone calling and kept in-frame beta chains. CDR3 protein sequences are deduplicated, and each keeps its most common genes and DNA. The sample records around 480,000 distinct CDR3 sequences, 16% of which are singletons. The ten largest clonotypes hold about 25% of the sample. The intended sense of this specimen's time point label: newly diagnosed GD, antithyroid drugs for less than 3 months. RNA was extracted from PBMCs in TRIzol for both TCR sequencing and RNA sequencing.

This sample was also put to use in a study of T cells in Graves' hyperthyroidism and ophthalmopathy.

The starting material was peripheral blood mononuclear cells (PBMCs), obtained at new diagnosis, from a patient treated with antithyroid drugs. Every receptor here comes from a woman aged 40 to 65 with Graves disease. Donor details come from another sample of the same person, matched by shared clones.

This clonotype was counted many times. V and J are TRBV10-3 and TRBJ1-5, with D possibly being TRBD1 (5 bases). V shed 1 base and J shed 0 bases, with 13 bases lying between them. This CDR3 region has 17 residues. Germline CDR1 ENHRY, CDR2 SYGVKD. The CDR3 protein is CAISEWRQQGSNQPQHF. CDR3 in DNA: TGTGCCATCAGTGAGTGGAGACAGCAAGGTAGCAATCAGCCCCAGCATTTT.

The genes are TRBV20-1 and TRBJ2-7, with 7 nucleotides matching TRBD1. The V gene end was trimmed by 1 base and the J gene end by 4 bases; junction bases not matched to a gene: 7. The CDR3 totals 14 residues. Germline V CDR1 and CDR2: DFQATT, SNEGSKA (reference sequence). CDR3 nucleotide sequence: TGCAGTGCTAGAGTCCCGACAGGGCAATACGAGCAGTACTTC. Its translation is CSARVPTGQYEQYF.

V gene TRBV10-3 combines with J gene TRBJ2-1, with D possibly being TRBD2 (6 bases). V was shortened by 3 bases and J by 9 bases, with 9 bases between the two germline ends. Germline assignment: CDR1 ENHRY and CDR2 SYGVKD. This CDR3 is 12 amino acids long. The CDR3 coding sequence is TGTGCCATCAGTGATAGGGGAGGTGAGCAGTTCTTC. Translation: CAISDRGGEQFF.

As DNA, the CDR3 is TGTGCCAGCTCACCTCTTACAGGGGTTGAAGCTTTCTTT. Translated, it gives CASSPLTGVEAFF. The J gene is TRBJ1-1, the V gene TRBV18; 7 bases agree with TRBD1. V lost 3 bases and J lost 7; bases outside the gene matches: 5. This CDR3 region has 13 residues. The germline CDR1 and CDR2 sequences are KGHSH and LQKENI.

This clonotype appeared many times. The chain has TRBV27 and TRBJ2-3, with D uncertain. The CDR3 has 13 residues. Looked up from germline, CDR1 is MNHEY and CDR2 is SMNVEV (reference sequence). Trimming removed 6 bases at V and 4 bases at J, with 11 bases between. CDR3: CASSLGQPDTQYF. CDR3 nucleotide sequence: TGTGCCAGCAGCTTAGGCCAGCCAGATACGCAGTATTTT.

This clonotype has at least ten counts. The rearrangement joins TRBV5-1 to TRBJ1-2; TRBD1 agrees at 12 bases. J was trimmed by 5 bases and V by 4 bases; bases with no gene match: 12. Germline V gene lookup returns CDR1 SGHRS and CDR2 YFSETQ. The length of the CDR3 is 17 residues. CDR3 residues: CASSVGQGAQDSYGYTF. CDR3 sequence (DNA): TGCGCCAGCAGCGTGGGACAGGGGGCGCAGGATTCGTATGGCTACACCTTC.

This clonotype was picked up a small number of times. The chain combines TRBV14 with TRBJ1-1; D gene ambiguous. In germline, CDR1 is SGHDN, CDR2 FVKESK. V lost 1 base and J lost 6, with 15 bases in between. This CDR3 comprises 15 residues. The CDR3 here is CASSQVLGPIAEAFF. The CDR3 DNA is TGTGCCAGCAGCCAAGTCCTCGGCCCGATCGCTGAAGCTTTCTTT. Full variable domain (remainder filled in from reference TRBV14 and TRBJ1-1): EAGVTQFPSHSVIEKGQTVTLRCDPISGHDNLYWYRRVMGKEIKFLLHFVKESKQDESGMPNNRFLAERTGGTYSTLKVQPAELEDSGVYFCASSQVLGPIAEAFFGQGTRLTVV.

The chain employs TRBV20-1 and TRBJ2-3; 16 bases line up with TRBD2. Trimming cost V 6 bases and J 6 bases; bases outside gene matches: 9. The CDR3 has 16 residues. In germline, CDR1 is DFQATT, CDR2 SNEGSKA (reference sequence). CDR3 nucleotide sequence: TGCAGTGCACAGGGACTAGCGGGGGGGCCGGGCGATACGCAGTATTTT. Translated, it gives CSAQGLAGGPGDTQYF.

This clonotype was seen many times. This CDR3 reads CAWIDRLNTEAFF. In nucleotides, the CDR3 is TGTGCCTGGATTGACAGGCTCAACACTGAAGCTTTCTTT. The J gene is TRBJ1-1, the V gene TRBV30; the D gene is possibly TRBD1 (6 bases). Between the trimmed V and J ends, which lost 4 bases and 2 bases, there was a span of 11 bases. Germline V gene data show CDR1 as GTSNPN and CDR2 as SVGIG (reference sequence). The CDR3 length is 13 residues.

This clonotype came up many times. This chain uses TRBV18 with TRBJ1-1; possibly TRBD1 for D (5 bases). Trimming cost V 0 bases and J 4 bases, with 15 bases left between them. The CDR3 spans 16 residues. CDR1 is KGHSH and CDR2 is LQKENI in the germline V gene. The CDR3 region has the DNA TGTGCCAGCTCACCACCGATGGGGGATGTCGGCACTGAAGCTTTCTTT. Translating it yields CASSPPMGDVGTEAFF.

J is TRBJ1-2 and V is TRBV7-2; D may be TRBD1 (5 bases). V dropped 5 bases and J dropped 7 bases, with 20 bases sitting between them. CDR1 SGHTA and CDR2 FQGNSA come from the germline V gene. The CDR3 covers 15 residues. The CDR3 sequence: CASSPREGDWGGYTF. The CDR3 DNA reads as TGTGCCAGCAGCCCCAGAGAAGGGGATTGGGGTGGCTACACCTTC.

The chain links TRBV18 to TRBJ2-5; no definite D call. Germline V CDR1 and CDR2: KGHSH, LQKENI. This CDR3 contains 12 residues. Trimming shortened V by 5 bases and J by 1 base, and 5 bases separated the two germline ends. The CDR3 here is CASSTGQETQYF. CDR3 bases: TGTGCCAGCTCAACGGGCCAAGAGACCCAGTACTTC. Variable domain in full (rest from reference TRBV18 and TRBJ2-5): NAGVMQNPRHLVRRRGQEARLRCSPMKGHSHVYWYRQLPEEGLKFMVYLQKENIIDESGMPKERFSAEFPKEGPSILRIQQVVRGDSAAYFCASSTGQETQYFGPGTRLLVL.

This clonotype has a count of ten or more. This chain's CDR3 is CASSSRLTVYYEQYF. DNA of the CDR3: TGTGCCAGCAGTTCCCGTCTGACAGTTTATTACGAGCAGTACTTC. The rearrangement links TRBV28 to TRBJ2-7; TRBD1 is a possible D gene (5 bases). The CDR3 consists of 15 residues. Germline V lookup: CDR1 MDHEN, CDR2 SYDVKM. V was shortened by 4 bases and J by 4 bases, with 17 bases between the two germline ends.

This clonotype occurred many times. V usage is TRBV5-6 and J usage is TRBJ1-2; D gene unclear. The CDR3 totals 14 residues. Germline-derived CDR1 and CDR2 are SGHDT and YYEEEE. V lost 4 bases and J 4 bases, leaving 14 bases between the germline ends. Written as DNA, the CDR3 is TGTGCCAGCAGCCTTGGCTCCGGCCCCTATGGCTACACCTTC. Protein sequence: CASSLGSGPYGYTF. Together with reference TRBV5-6 and TRBJ1-2, the CDR3 gives the full variable domain: DAGVTQSPTHLIKTRGQQVTLRCSPKSGHDTVSWYQQALGQGPQFIFQYYEEEERQRGNFPDRFSGHQFPNYSSELNVNALLLGDSALYLCASSLGSGPYGYTFGSGTRLTVV.

This clonotype was recorded at least ten times. The rearrangement links TRBV3-1 to TRBJ1-1; 7 bases map to TRBD1. This CDR3 region has 14 residues. The germline gives CDR1 LGHDT, CDR2 YNNKEL (reference sequence). Trimming cost V 0 bases and J 6 bases; bases outside gene matches: 4. CDR3 sequence reads: CASSQDTGASEAFF. CDR3 sequence (DNA): TGTGCCAGCAGCCAAGACACAGGGGCCTCTGAAGCTTTCTTT.

This clonotype showed up many times. V usage is TRBV20-1 and J usage is TRBJ2-7; possibly TRBD1 for D (6 bases). Trimming left V 3 bases short and J 4 bases short, with 16 bases between. Germline CDR1 is DFQATT and CDR2 is SNEGSKA (reference sequence). The CDR3 runs 14 residues. Here the CDR3 DNA reads TGCAGTGCTAGGTCAGGGGACCTGGGGTACGAGCAGTACTTC. Encoded protein: CSARSGDLGYEQYF.

The V and J genes are TRBV4-1 and TRBJ1-2; a weak D match, TRBD1 (6 bases). The CDR3 runs 13 residues. Looked up from germline, CDR1 is MGHRA and CDR2 is YSYEKL. V lost 1 base to trimming and J lost 10 bases, with 13 bases between them. CDR3 sequence reads: CASSQVPGAIYTF. CDR3 bases: TGCGCCAGCAGCCAAGTTCCGGGGGCTATCTACACCTTC.

As concerns this clonotype: This clone may be a read error of a much larger clone one base away. The conserved final phenylalanine or tryptophan is absent from the CDR3, which likely points to a read error. V gene TRBV11-1 combines with J gene TRBJ2-7, with 7 positions matching TRBD2. Germline CDR1 is SGHAT and CDR2 is FQDESV (reference sequence). J lost 6 bases, V lost 1 base, and 9 bases had no gene match. This CDR3 comprises 15 residues. Here the CDR3 reads CASSLDEVGGTEQYL. The CDR3 DNA reads as TGTGCCAGCAGCTTAGATGAGGTCGGGGGGACCGAGCAGTACCTC.

This clonotype was seen ten or more times. V and J are TRBV7-9 and TRBJ2-5; D is ambiguous. The CDR3 consists of 13 residues. CDR1 and CDR2 (germline): SEHNR, FQNEAQ (reference sequence). V was pared by 2 bases and J by 4 bases, with 8 bases between. Written as DNA, the CDR3 is TGTGCCAGCAGCTTAAACCAGCGAGAGACCCAGTACTTC. This encodes CASSLNQRETQYF.

This clonotype has at least ten counts. The chain uses TRBV11-2 and TRBJ2-1; 8 bases are shared with TRBD1. The CDR3 sequence is 12 residues long. Trimming took 4 bases from V and 12 from J; bases not matched to a gene: 5. The germline V gene has CDR1 SGHAT and CDR2 FQNNGV. In nucleotides, the CDR3 is TGTGCCAGCAGCTCGGACAGGGCGTGGCAGTTCTTC. Encoded protein: CASSSDRAWQFF.

This clonotype was observed a handful of times. The V gene is TRBV13, the J gene TRBJ1-4, with D perhaps TRBD1 (5 bases). Trimming removed 0 bases from V and 6 bases from J, with 11 bases in between. Germline values: CDR1 PRHDT, CDR2 FYEKMQ (reference sequence). The CDR3 contains 15 residues. The CDR3 region has the DNA TGTGCCAGCAGCTTAGGAGGACTGGGGGATGAAAAACTGTTTTTT. Its translation: CASSLGGLGDEKLFF.

This clonotype was seen only a few times. J is TRBJ2-5 and V is TRBV20-1; TRBD1 aligns across 10 bases. The junction had 5 bases not matched to a gene; V was cut back by 2 bases and J by 2 bases. There are 15 residues in the CDR3. Per germline, CDR1 DFQATT and CDR2 SNEGSKA (reference sequence). The CDR3: CSARISGQGQETQYF. The CDR3 DNA is TGCAGTGCTAGAATTTCGGGACAGGGGCAAGAGACCCAGTACTTC.

This clonotype was seen repeatedly, ten times or more. The chain carries TRBV15 and TRBJ2-1, with 7 nucleotides matching TRBD1. The length of the CDR3 is 14 residues. Germline V lookup: CDR1 LNHNV, CDR2 YYDKDF (reference sequence). The V segment lost 8 bases and the J segment 2 bases; nucleotides outside the gene matches: 6. The CDR3 is CATQRQGPYNEQFF. The DNA for the CDR3 is TGTGCCACCCAACGACAGGGACCCTACAATGAGCAGTTCTTC.

The CDR3 is CSVDTRDRDNEQFF. CDR3 sequence (DNA): TGCAGCGTTGATACCCGGGACAGAGACAATGAGCAGTTCTTC. The chain carries TRBV29-1 and TRBJ2-1; 7 bases fit TRBD1. The V and J ends lost 3 bases and 5 bases, in that order; junction bases with no gene match: 7. This CDR3 has 14 residues. Germline-derived CDR1 and CDR2 are SQVTM and ANQGSEA.

This clonotype was found a few times. A much larger clone is a single base away; this may be a read error. The chain employs TRBV5-1 and TRBJ1-1; D unresolved. Germline V CDR1 and CDR2: SGHRS, YFSETQ. The CDR3 loop spans 14 amino acids. CDR3 protein: CACSPGRPNTEAFF. The CDR3 nucleotides read TGCGCCTGCAGCCCGGGCCGACCGAACACTGAAGCTTTCTTT.

The chain uses TRBV20-1 and TRBJ1-4; 7 nucleotides line up with TRBD1. CDR1 DFQATT and CDR2 SNEGSKA come from the germline V gene (reference sequence). Trimming took 5 bases from V and 3 from J; bases not matched to a gene: 6. The CDR3 consists of 14 residues. CDR3 bases: TGCAGTGCTCAGGGGGACGGTTCTAATGAAAAACTGTTTTTT. The encoded protein is CSAQGDGSNEKLFF.

The rearrangement joins TRBV6-1 to TRBJ2-7; no definite D call. Trimming left V 10 bases short and J 8 bases short, with 9 bases between. The CDR3 totals 9 residues. Germline V lookup: CDR1 MNHNS, CDR2 SASEGT. DNA for the CDR3: TGTGCCACCGGGTTGAAGCAGTACTTC. It specifies CATGLKQYF.